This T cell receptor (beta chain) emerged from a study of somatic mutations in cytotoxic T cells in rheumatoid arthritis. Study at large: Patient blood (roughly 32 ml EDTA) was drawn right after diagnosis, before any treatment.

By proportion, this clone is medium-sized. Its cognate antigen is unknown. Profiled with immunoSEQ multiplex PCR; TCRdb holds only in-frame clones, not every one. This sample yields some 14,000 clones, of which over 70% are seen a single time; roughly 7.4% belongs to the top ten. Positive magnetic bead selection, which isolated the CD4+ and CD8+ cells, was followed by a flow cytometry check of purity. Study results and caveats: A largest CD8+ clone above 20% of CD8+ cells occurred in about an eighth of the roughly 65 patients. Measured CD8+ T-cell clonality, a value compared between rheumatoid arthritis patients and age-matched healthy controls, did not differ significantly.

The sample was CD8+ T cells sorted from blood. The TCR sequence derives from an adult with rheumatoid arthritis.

The CDR3 protein is CASRRGGGGLAKNIQYF. The CDR3 DNA follows: TGTGCCAGCAGAAGGGGCGGGGGAGGACTAGCCAAAAACATTCAGTACTTC. The V gene is TRBV28, the J gene TRBJ2-4; 7 bases fit TRBD2. The V segment lost 6 bases and the J segment 0 bases; nucleotides outside the gene matches: 11. This CDR3 contains 17 residues. Germline CDR1 MDHEN, CDR2 SYDVKM.